A single sample gave rise to the 30 T cell receptor beta chains below, sequenced in a study of regulatory dendritic cells for organ transplantation. CFSE-labeled sorted T cells met regulatory or mature dendritic cells for 5 days. Clones were read by immunoSEQ multiplex PCR, and TCRdb kept only the in-frame ones, dropping some. The sample shows around 20,000 clones, 80% to 90% of them seen only once. Which antigens these TCRs recognize remains unknown. The sequencing input was naive CD4+ T cells from blood cultured with regulatory dendritic cells. Regarding subset: CD45RA+ naive T cells. The receptors stem from a human donor in good health.

This clone came up once. The chain combines TRBV18 with TRBJ2-6; TRBD1 might be the D (6 bases). The CDR3 covers 15 residues. Germline V gives CDR1 KGHSH, CDR2 LQKENI. V lost 6 bases, J lost 0 bases, and 9 bases lay in between. The CDR3 loop reads CASSPDSSGANVLTF. The CDR3 DNA sequence: TGTGCCAGCTCCCCGGACAGCTCTGGGGCCAACGTCCTGACTTTC. Full variable domain (outside the CDR3, taken from reference TRBV18 and TRBJ2-6): NAGVMQNPRHLVRRRGQEARLRCSPMKGHSHVYWYRQLPEEGLKFMVYLQKENIIDESGMPKERFSAEFPKEGPSILRIQQVVRGDSAAYFCASSPDSSGANVLTFGAGSRLTVL.

This chain uses TRBV6-5 with TRBJ1-3; D not certain. Germline V gene data show CDR1 as MNHEY and CDR2 as SVGAGI. The CDR3 sequence is 15 residues long. V lost 0 bases and J 3 bases, leaving 9 bases between the germline ends. CDR3 sequence: CASSYSPGVGNTIYF. CDR3 sequence (DNA): TGTGCCAGCAGTTACTCCCCAGGCGTTGGAAACACCATATATTTT.

The genes are TRBV18 and TRBJ1-3; tentatively, D is TRBD1 (6 bases). The V and J ends lost 0 bases and 1 base respectively, with 13 bases between them. This CDR3 comprises 17 residues. Germline values: CDR1 KGHSH, CDR2 LQKENI. The CDR3 region is CASSPPGQGRSGNTIYF. CDR3 DNA: TGTGCCAGCTCACCACCGGGTCAGGGGCGTTCTGGAAACACCATATATTTT.

J is TRBJ2-1 and V is TRBV7-8; TRBD2 aligns across 11 bases. The junction had 8 bases not matched to a gene; V was cut back by 3 bases and J by 7 bases. The germline V gene encodes CDR1 SGHVS and CDR2 FQNEAQ. The CDR3 extends over 16 amino acids. The CDR3 reads CASSLLAGGPLNEQFF. The CDR3 nucleotides are TGTGCCAGCAGCTTGTTAGCGGGGGGGCCTCTTAATGAGCAGTTCTTC.

The chain couples TRBV23-1 to TRBJ1-2; D is uncertain. TRBV23-1 is assigned to the ORF class and has an uncertain function. This CDR3 spans 16 amino acids. Trimming removed 2 bases at V and 0 bases at J, with 13 bases between. The CDR3 DNA is TGCGCCAGCAGTCAAGCGGGCCCAGACTCTAACTATGGCTACACCTTC. It translates to CASSQAGPDSNYGYTF.

The V call is TRBV19, the J call TRBJ2-7, with 9 positions matching TRBD2. The length of the CDR3 is 14 residues. Trimming removed 5 bases from V and 0 bases from J; junction bases left unmatched: 2. Germline V lookup: CDR1 LNHDA, CDR2 SQIVND (reference sequence). The CDR3 DNA follows: TGTGCCAGTAGTGCGGGGGGGAGCTCCTACGAGCAGTACTTC. Encoded protein: CASSAGGSSYEQYF.

The J gene is TRBJ2-6, the V gene TRBV19; D not resolved. Germline lookup yields CDR1 LNHDA and CDR2 SQIVND (reference sequence). This CDR3 is 14 amino acids long. Trimming cost V 9 bases and J 2 bases, with 11 bases left between them. As DNA, the CDR3 is TGTGCCAGCACAACCCCCCCTGGGGCCAACGTCCTGACTTTC. Amino acid sequence: CASTTPPGANVLTF.

The V call is TRBV7-8, the J call TRBJ1-3; 8 bases map to TRBD1. CDR1 and CDR2 (germline): SGHVS, FQNEAQ. V was clipped by 3 bases and J by 2 bases; unmatched bases: 3. The CDR3 has 15 residues. CDR3 coding DNA: TGTGCCAGCAGCTTGGACAGGGCAACTGGAAACACCATATATTTT. Its translation is CASSLDRATGNTIYF.

The chain recombines TRBV9 with TRBJ2-1; D remains unclear. Germline V gene lookup returns CDR1 SGDLS and CDR2 YYNGEE. V lost 4 bases and J 9 bases, leaving 20 bases between the germline ends. CDR3 size: 15 residues. CDR3: CASSRQTARLGEQFF. Written as DNA, the CDR3 is TGTGCCAGCAGCCGCCAAACCGCCCGGCTCGGTGAGCAGTTCTTC.

The chain employs TRBV28 and TRBJ1-5, with 9 bases lining up with TRBD1. V was clipped by 5 bases and J by 7 bases; unmatched bases: 6. The CDR3 is 14 residues long. The germline CDR1 and CDR2 sequences are MDHEN and SYDVKM. The CDR3 bases are TGTGCCAGCAGTAACACAGGGGGCCGGCAGCCCCAGCATTTT. Translation gives CASSNTGGRQPQHF.

This chain uses TRBV2 with TRBJ2-7; possibly TRBD1 for D (6 bases). The CDR3 is 13 amino acids. Germline V gene sequence: CDR1 SNHLY, CDR2 FYNNEI. V lost 6 bases to trimming and J lost 2 bases, with 11 bases between them. CDR3 region: CASRWTAAYEQYF. The CDR3 coding sequence is TGTGCCAGCAGATGGACAGCAGCCTACGAGCAGTACTTC. Together with reference TRBV2 and TRBJ2-7, the CDR3 gives the full variable domain: EPEVTQTPSHQVTQMGQEVILRCVPISNHLYFYWYRQILGQKVEFLVSFYNNEISEKSEIFDDQFSVERPDGSNFTLKIRSTKLEDSAMYFCASRWTAAYEQYFGPGTRLTVT.

The gene calls are TRBV4-1 and TRBJ2-2; D may correspond to TRBD1 or TRBD2 (5 bases each). Trimming removed 2 bases at V and 7 bases at J, with 17 bases between. The CDR3 has 16 amino acids. Germline-derived CDR1 and CDR2 are MGHRA and YSYEKL. CDR3 in amino acids: CASSQSQTGLNGELFF. In DNA, the CDR3 is TGCGCCAGCAGCCAATCGCAGACGGGGCTGAACGGGGAGCTGTTTTTT.

This clone has just one count. This rearrangement joins TRBV6-5 to TRBJ1-2; D perhaps matches TRBD1 (5 bases). V lost 5 bases to trimming and J lost 5 bases, with 6 bases between them. Germline V gene sequence: CDR1 MNHEY, CDR2 SVGAGI. The CDR3 totals 11 residues. The CDR3 bases are TGTGCCAGCAGTGACAGATATGGCTACACCTTC. This sequence encodes CASSDRYGYTF.

The chain couples TRBV25-1 to TRBJ1-1; 8 bases line up with TRBD1. CDR1 is MGHDK and CDR2 is SYGVNS in the germline V gene. This CDR3 comprises 14 residues. The J segment lost 4 bases and the V segment lost 3 bases, leaving 4 bases of the junction unmatched. Here the CDR3 reads CASSDPDRGTEAFF. CDR3 DNA sequence: TGTGCCAGCAGTGATCCCGACAGGGGCACTGAAGCTTTCTTT.

The chain couples TRBV4-2 to TRBJ2-7, with TRBD2 matching 8 bases. Germline V CDR1 and CDR2: LGHNA, YNFKEQ. V gave up 6 bases and J gave up 3 bases; unmatched junction bases: 10. CDR3 length: 15 residues. This CDR3 is CASSLKGLVGYEQYF. The DNA for the CDR3 is TGTGCCAGCAGTCTGAAGGGACTAGTTGGCTACGAGCAGTACTTC.

The V and J genes are TRBV18 and TRBJ1-2; 9 bases are a match to TRBD1. With 5 bases clipped from V and 4 bases from J, the junction kept 2 bases outside the gene matches. Germline V gives CDR1 KGHSH, CDR2 LQKENI. The CDR3 has 13 amino acids. Written as DNA, the CDR3 is TGTGCCAGCTCAGGGACAGGGTCCTATGGCTACACCTTC. Its translation: CASSGTGSYGYTF. The variable domain in full, completed from reference TRBV18 and TRBJ1-2, reads NAGVMQNPRHLVRRRGQEARLRCSPMKGHSHVYWYRQLPEEGLKFMVYLQKENIIDESGMPKERFSAEFPKEGPSILRIQQVVRGDSAAYFCASSGTGSYGYTFGSGTRLTVV.

The chain couples TRBV11-1 to TRBJ2-7; TRBD1 aligns across 10 bases. The CDR3 totals 17 residues. Trimming at V came to 5 bases and at J to 5 bases, leaving 15 bases not matched to a gene. Germline V gene lookup returns CDR1 SGHAT and CDR2 FQDESV (reference sequence). The CDR3 coding sequence is TGTGCCAGCAGCCCCGCCGGGACAGGGGAAGGTGGCGACGAGCAGTACTTC. Translation gives CASSPAGTGEGGDEQYF.

V is TRBV28 and J is TRBJ2-7, with 9 nucleotides matching TRBD1. With 1 base clipped from V and 12 bases from J, the junction kept 7 bases outside the gene matches. Germline CDR1 reads MDHEN; CDR2 reads SYDVKM. The CDR3 consists of 13 residues. The CDR3 region has the DNA TGTGCCAGCAGTTTATTAGGGACAGGGCAGAGGTACTTC. Protein product: CASSLLGTGQRYF.

This clone was counted a few times. The V call is TRBV7-2, the J call TRBJ2-7; TRBD2 might be the D (6 bases). Germline V gives CDR1 SGHTA, CDR2 FQGNSA. The ends were cut back, 2 bases at V and 6 bases at J, with 17 bases in the middle. CDR3 length equals 15 residues. The CDR3: CASSLMGIGGGEQYF. In DNA form, the CDR3 reads TGTGCCAGCAGCTTAATGGGGATCGGGGGTGGCGAGCAGTACTTC.

V is TRBV2 and J is TRBJ2-1; D is possibly TRBD2 (6 bases). This CDR3 spans 13 amino acids. In germline, CDR1 is SNHLY, CDR2 FYNNEI. V gave up 11 bases and J gave up 2 bases, with 13 bases separating them. CDR3 sequence reads: CALRRGTYNEQFF. Written as DNA, the CDR3 is TGTGCCCTCCGCCGGGGGACCTACAATGAGCAGTTCTTC. Variable domain in full (rest from reference TRBV2 and TRBJ2-1): EPEVTQTPSHQVTQMGQEVILRCVPISNHLYFYWYRQILGQKVEFLVSFYNNEISEKSEIFDDQFSVERPDGSNFTLKIRSTKLEDSAMYFCALRRGTYNEQFFGPGTRLTVL.

The chain couples TRBV5-4 to TRBJ2-5, with D unclear. The CDR3 spans 15 residues. CDR1 and CDR2 from the germline V gene are SGHNT and YYREEE (reference sequence). The germline V and J ends were trimmed by 0 bases and 1 base, with 10 bases remaining between them. The CDR3: CASSLEGTSQETQYF. CDR3 sequence (DNA): TGTGCCAGCAGCTTGGAGGGAACGAGCCAAGAGACCCAGTACTTC. Drawing the rest from reference TRBV5-4 and TRBJ2-5, the complete variable domain is ETGVTQSPTHLIKTRGQQVTLRCSSQSGHNTVSWYQQALGQGPQFIFQYYREEENGRGNFPPRFSGLQFPNYSSELNVNALELDDSALYLCASSLEGTSQETQYFGPGTRLLVL.

V usage is TRBV27 and J usage is TRBJ1-5; no firm D call. The CDR3 consists of 15 residues. Germline-derived CDR1 and CDR2 are MNHEY and SMNVEV (reference sequence). V was trimmed by 9 bases and J by 0 bases, leaving 15 bases between them. CDR3 in amino acids: CASHATYYSNQPQHF. The CDR3 DNA reads as TGTGCCAGTCACGCAACGTATTATAGCAATCAGCCCCAGCATTTT.

The rearrangement links TRBV7-2 to TRBJ1-3; D gene ambiguous. Germline CDR1 reads SGHTA; CDR2 reads FQGNSA. Between the trimmed V and J ends, which lost 2 bases and 0 bases, there was a span of 8 bases. The CDR3 covers 15 residues. Here the CDR3 reads CASSLSFGSGNTIYF. The DNA for the CDR3 is TGTGCCAGCAGCTTAAGTTTTGGCTCTGGAAACACCATATATTTT.

CDR3 in amino acids: CASSLEAGYYEQYF. Written as DNA, the CDR3 is TGTGCCAGCAGCTTAGAGGCAGGATACTACGAGCAGTACTTC. The chain joins TRBV7-2 to TRBJ2-7; D remains ambiguous. This CDR3 contains 14 residues. The V end lost 1 base, the J end lost 3 bases, and 10 bases lay between the germline ends. The germline V gene has CDR1 SGHTA and CDR2 FQGNSA. The variable domain in full, completed from reference TRBV7-2 and TRBJ2-7, reads GAGVSQSPSNKVTEKGKDVELRCDPISGHTALYWYRQSLGQGLEFLIYFQGNSAPDKSGLPSDRFSAERTGGSVSTLTIQRTQQEDSAVYLCASSLEAGYYEQYFGPGTRLTVT.

The chain has TRBV21-1 and TRBJ2-4; TRBD1 is the table's D call and was not checked against the DNA. TRBV21-1 is a known pseudogene. This CDR3 spans 16 amino acids. The CDR3, as DNA: TGTGCCAGCAGCTTGACAGGAACAATAGCCAAAAACATTCAGTACTTC. The encoded protein is CASSLTGTIAKNIQYF.

This clone came up a few times. The rearrangement links TRBV20-1 to TRBJ1-4; D is unclear. Trimming stripped 2 bases from V and 11 bases from J, with 6 bases between. Germline V gene data show CDR1 as DFQATT and CDR2 as SNEGSKA (reference sequence). The CDR3 runs 10 residues. The CDR3 loop reads CSARWRKLFF. In DNA, the CDR3 is TGCAGTGCTAGATGGAGGAAACTGTTTTTT.

This chain joins TRBV7-3 and TRBJ2-1; TRBD2 aligns across 9 bases. The germline V gene has CDR1 SGHTA and CDR2 FQGTGA. The CDR3 runs to 16 residues. Trimming cost V 5 bases and J 1 base; bases outside gene matches: 6. CDR3 bases: TGTGCCAGCAGCCCGCGACTAGCGGATTCCTACAATGAGCAGTTCTTC. Protein: CASSPRLADSYNEQFF. The complete variable domain, with remaining parts taken from reference TRBV7-3 and TRBJ2-1, reads GAGVSQTPSNKVTEKGKYVELRCDPISGHTALYWYRQSLGQGPEFLIYFQGTGAADDSGLPNDRFFAVRPEGSVSTLKIQRTERGDSAVYLCASSPRLADSYNEQFFGPGTRLTVL.

J is TRBJ1-2 and V is TRBV29-1, with a tentative D call TRBD1 (5 bases). Trimming removed 4 bases at V and 4 bases at J, with 13 bases between. Germline CDR1 reads SQVTM; CDR2 reads ANQGSEA. The CDR3 has 13 amino acids. CDR3 sequence reads: CSVVWGTIYGYTF. The CDR3 DNA is TGCAGCGTTGTCTGGGGGACCATCTATGGCTACACCTTC.

The gene calls are TRBV11-2 and TRBJ1-2, with D perhaps TRBD1 (6 bases). CDR1 SGHAT and CDR2 FQNNGV come from the germline V gene. V gave up 4 bases and J gave up 4 bases, with 13 bases separating them. The CDR3 sequence is 14 residues long. The CDR3 loop reads CASSSERGPYGYTF. CDR3 DNA sequence: TGTGCCAGCAGCTCCGAGCGGGGGCCCTATGGCTACACCTTC.

The rearrangement joins TRBV25-1 to TRBJ1-4, with 10 positions matching TRBD1. The V gene end was trimmed by 4 bases and the J gene end by 3 bases; junction bases not matched to a gene: 5. The CDR3 spans 16 residues. Germline-derived CDR1 and CDR2 are MGHDK and SYGVNS. CDR3 residues: CASSAGTGVANEKLFF. CDR3 bases: TGTGCCAGCAGTGCTGGGACAGGGGTGGCTAATGAAAAACTGTTTTTT. Full variable domain (missing parts from reference TRBV25-1 and TRBJ1-4): EADIYQTPRYLVIGTGKKITLECSQTMGHDKMYWYQQDPGMELHLIHYSYGVNSTEKGDLSSESTVSRIRTEHFPLTLESARPSHTSQYLCASSAGTGVANEKLFFGSGTQLSVL.